This T cell receptor (beta chain) was found in a study of blood T cell repertoires in COVID-19. At the level of the study: Donors in the United States, Italy and Spain gave samples during acute or convalescent COVID-19.

Germline CDR1 MDHEN, CDR2 SYDVKM. V was clipped by 7 bases and J by 2 bases, with 27 bases between them. The CDR3 sequence is 18 residues long. Profiled with immunoSEQ multiplex PCR; TCRdb holds only in-frame clones, not every one. The table records over 250,000 clones, just under 90% of them present only once. The chain links TRBV28 to TRBJ2-7; tentative D call: TRBD1 (5 bases). Sequencing input: PBMCs or T cells enriched from blood (not recorded which). This TCR was recovered from a woman aged 60 to 75 who had recovered from COVID-19. The CDR3 region is CASIPLFQGPGSAYEQYF. The CDR3 coding sequence is TGTGCCAGCATCCCCCTGTTTCAGGGTCCAGGTTCGGCCTACGAGCAGTACTTC.